A single sample gave rise to the 26 T cell receptor beta chains below, sequenced in a study of cytomegalovirus exposure and HLA in healthy donors. In the PCR, 60 Vbeta and 13 Jbeta primers were used. Profiling relied on immunoSEQ multiplex PCR, and the TCRdb table lists in-frame clones only, not all of them. The table lists some 150,000 clones, 65% to 75% of them singletons. The sample taken for sequencing was PBMCs. Every receptor here comes from a man younger than 30 in good health and CMV-seronegative.

This chain uses TRBV27 with TRBJ2-7; tentative D call: TRBD1 (5 bases). The CDR3 loop spans 12 amino acids. From germline, CDR1 is MNHEY and CDR2 SMNVEV (reference sequence). The V end lost 8 bases, the J end lost 4 bases, and 12 bases lay between the germline ends. The CDR3 here is CASGQGRYEQYV. CDR3 DNA sequence: TGTGCCAGCGGGCAGGGAAGGTACGAGCAGTACGTC.

The chain joins TRBV28 to TRBJ2-7; perhaps TRBD1 as D (8 bases). The CDR3 totals 16 residues. Germline V gene lookup returns CDR1 MDHEN and CDR2 SYDVKM. V was shortened by 3 bases and J by 4 bases, with 19 bases between the two germline ends. The CDR3 nucleotides read TGTGCCAGCAGTTTGGGAGGGACAGGAATGAGGTACGAGCAGTACGTC. Amino acid sequence: CASSLGGTGMRYEQYV.

A note on this clone: This CDR3 is also generated by other DNA sequences in the sample. The chain links TRBV7-9 to TRBJ1-1; 7 bases are a match to TRBD1. The V segment lost 5 bases and the J segment 1 base; nucleotides outside the gene matches: 4. The CDR3 runs to 14 residues. The V gene's germline CDR1 is SEHNR and CDR2 FQNEAQ (reference sequence). CDR3: CASSTRTGNTEAFF. The CDR3 nucleotides read TGTGCCAGCAGCACTAGGACAGGGAACACTGAAGCTTTCTTT.

Written as DNA, the CDR3 is TGTGCCAGCAGCGCCTGCGGGGGGCCGAGAAGTTACGTC. Protein: CASSACGGPRSYV. The chain has TRBV5-4 and TRBJ2-7; 8 bases align to TRBD2. V trimming: 4 bases; J trimming: 13 bases; junction bases outside the gene matches: 13. This CDR3 region has 13 residues. Germline loops: CDR1 SGHNT, CDR2 YYREEE (reference sequence).

The chain couples TRBV19 to TRBJ2-5, with a tentative D call TRBD1 (6 bases). TRBJ2-7 explains the end of the DNA better; the J call may be wrong. This CDR3 comprises 15 residues. Germline V gives CDR1 LNHDA, CDR2 SQIVND (reference sequence). This chain's CDR3 is CASSNQGQMSYEQYF. For the CDR3, the DNA is TGTGCCAGTAGTAACCAAGGACAGATGTCCTACGAGCAGTACTTC.

The V and J genes are TRBV7-9 and TRBJ1-1; 8 bases are shared with TRBD1. The CDR3 has 14 residues. The germline CDR1 and CDR2 sequences are SEHNR and FQNEAQ (reference sequence). The ends lost 4 bases at V and 1 base at J; junction bases unmatched: 2. The CDR3 DNA sequence: TGTGCCAGCAGCTCCGGACAGGGGAACACTGAAGCTTTCTTT. Translated, it gives CASSSGQGNTEAFF.

The chain uses TRBV5-4 and TRBJ1-1; D is unresolved. The CDR3 is 13 residues long. Germline values: CDR1 SGHNT, CDR2 YYREEE (reference sequence). The ends were cut back, 3 bases at V and 5 bases at J, with 11 bases in the middle. The chain's CDR3 is CASSSILKTEAFF. CDR3 nucleotide sequence: TGTGCCAGCAGCTCGATCCTAAAGACTGAAGCTTTCTTT.

The rearrangement uses TRBV19 and TRBJ2-6, with TRBD2 as a possible D gene (6 bases). V was cut by 8 bases and J by 2 bases, with 7 bases left in between. Germline V CDR1 and CDR2: LNHDA, SQIVND (reference sequence). The CDR3 sequence is 13 residues long. The CDR3 is CASGGTGANVLTF. The CDR3 DNA reads as TGTGCCAGTGGAGGGACTGGGGCCAACGTCCTGACTTTC.

This chain links TRBV7-9 with TRBJ1-1; D call uncertain. The length of the CDR3 is 12 residues. Germline V lookup: CDR1 SEHNR, CDR2 FQNEAQ (reference sequence). V was cut by 1 base and J by 7 bases, with 7 bases left in between. The CDR3 DNA reads TGTGCCAGCAGCTTAGGCGTCAATGAAGCTTTCTTT. This codes for CASSLGVNEAFF.

This clone turned up a few times. This chain uses TRBV19 with TRBJ2-7; D not resolved. Trimming shortened V by 5 bases and J by 3 bases, and 17 bases separated the two germline ends. The CDR3 runs 15 residues. Germline V CDR1 and CDR2: LNHDA, SQIVND (reference sequence). This CDR3 is CASSARSGSNYEQYF. CDR3 sequence (DNA): TGTGCCAGTAGTGCCAGATCAGGAAGCAACTACGAGCAGTACTTC. Looking up the rest from reference TRBV19 and TRBJ2-7 gives the full variable domain: DGGITQSPKYLFRKEGQNVTLSCEQNLNHDAMYWYRQDPGQGLRLIYYSQIVNDFQKGDIAEGYSVSREKKESFPLTVTSAQKNPTAFYLCASSARSGSNYEQYFGPGTRLTVT.

The chain links TRBV25-1 to TRBJ1-2; D is ambiguous. V lost 6 bases and J 3 bases, leaving 17 bases between the germline ends. This CDR3 has 15 amino acids. Germline V gives CDR1 MGHDK, CDR2 SYGVNS. CDR3 sequence (DNA): TGTGCCAGCAGCGACCTCTCGGGTCAAGACTATGGCTACACCTTC. This translates into CASSDLSGQDYGYTF.

This chain connects TRBV5-4 to TRBJ2-7, with D possibly TRBD2 on 5 matching bases. V was clipped by 9 bases and J by 1 base, with 11 bases between them. The CDR3 is 12 residues long. The V gene's germline CDR1 is SGHNT and CDR2 YYREEE (reference sequence). CDR3 DNA: TGTGCCACCGCCCGGGATTCCTACGAGCAGTACGTC. Amino acid sequence: CATARDSYEQYV.

The rearrangement links TRBV11-2 to TRBJ2-1, with 7 bases matching TRBD1. The CDR3 extends over 17 amino acids. The V gene's germline CDR1 is SGHAT and CDR2 FQNNGV. Trimming removed 4 bases from V and 4 bases from J; junction bases left unmatched: 13. DNA for the CDR3: TGTGCCAGCAGCTCTAGTGCCAGGGGGTCCCCTTACAATGAGCAGTTCTTC. Its protein product is CASSSSARGSPYNEQFF.

CDR3 in amino acids: CASSNGRQRMNTEAFF. In DNA form, the CDR3 reads TGTGCCAGCAGCAACGGGAGGCAGCGCATGAACACTGAAGCTTTCTTT. V usage is TRBV21-1 and J usage is TRBJ1-1. TRBV21-1 is reported as a pseudogene. The CDR3 consists of 16 residues.

The J gene is TRBJ2-7, the V gene TRBV7-6; 7 nucleotides align to TRBD1. Trimming removed 5 bases from V and 0 bases from J; junction bases left unmatched: 7. The germline V gene has CDR1 SGHVS and CDR2 FNYEAQ. This CDR3 spans 15 amino acids. The CDR3 coding sequence is TGTGCCAGCAGCCTGGGACAGACCAGCTCCTACGAGCAGTACTTC. This sequence encodes CASSLGQTSSYEQYF.

The V gene is TRBV10-3, the J gene TRBJ1-2, with D hard to call. There are 14 residues in the CDR3. Germline CDR1 and CDR2: ENHRY and SYGVKD. V lost 0 bases, J lost 3 bases, and 8 bases lay in between. Written as DNA, the CDR3 is TGTGCCATCAGTGAGTCGAGGCAGTACTATGGCTACACCTTC. Translation gives CAISESRQYYGYTF.

The chain has TRBV19 and TRBJ2-1; D is undetermined. The CDR3 extends over 14 amino acids. Trimming stripped 3 bases from V and 4 bases from J, with 10 bases between. Per the germline V gene, CDR1 is LNHDA and CDR2 is SQIVND (reference sequence). The CDR3 loop is CASSIIDSYNEQFF. In DNA, the CDR3 is TGTGCCAGTAGTATCATTGACTCATACAATGAGCAGTTCTTC.

Written as DNA, the CDR3 is TGCGCCAGCAGCCAAGATAGGGGGGGCTACGAGCAGTACTTC. This codes for CASSQDRGGYEQYF. This sequence joins TRBV4-3 and TRBJ2-7, with TRBD2 as a possible D gene (7 bases). Trimming cost V 0 bases and J 3 bases, with 9 bases left between them. The CDR3 totals 14 residues. Germline CDR1 is LGHNA and CDR2 is YSLEER.

CDR3 nucleotides: TGTGCCAGCAGACCTCAGCGGGGGAGTACCTACGAGCAGTACTTC. Encoded protein: CASRPQRGSTYEQYF. The chain links TRBV27 to TRBJ2-7; 8 nucleotides agree with TRBD2. CDR3 size: 15 residues. Germline CDR1 MNHEY, CDR2 SMNVEV (reference sequence). The junction had 9 bases not matched to a gene; V was cut back by 6 bases and J by 2 bases.

This chain connects TRBV5-6 to TRBJ1-6; no firm D call. CDR1 SGHDT and CDR2 YYEEEE come from the germline V gene. The CDR3 is made up of 16 amino acids. V shed 5 bases and J shed 0 bases, with 12 bases lying between them. The DNA of the CDR3 is TGTGCCAGCAGGAAGACGGGTAACTCCTATAATTCACCCCTCCACTTT. Protein: CASRKTGNSYNSPLHF. Supplemented by reference TRBV5-6 and TRBJ1-6, the full variable domain reads DAGVTQSPTHLIKTRGQQVTLRCSPKSGHDTVSWYQQALGQGPQFIFQYYEEEERQRGNFPDRFSGHQFPNYSSELNVNALLLGDSALYLCASRKTGNSYNSPLHFGNGTRLTVT.

This sequence joins TRBV4-1 and TRBJ2-5; tentative D call: TRBD1 (6 bases). With 2 bases removed from V and 5 bases from J, the gap between germline ends came to 15 bases. The CDR3 extends over 15 amino acids. Germline CDR1 reads MGHRA; CDR2 reads YSYEKL. CDR3 in amino acids: CASSQPTGLSETQYF. The DNA for the CDR3 is TGCGCCAGCAGCCAACCAACAGGGCTTTCGGAGACCCAGTACTTC.

V usage is TRBV9 and J usage is TRBJ2-5; a weak D match, TRBD1 (6 bases). This CDR3 is built from 14 residues. Trimming removed 3 bases from V and 2 bases from J, with 11 bases in between. CDR1 and CDR2 from the germline V gene are SGDLS and YYNGEE. CDR3 DNA: TGTGCCAGCAGCGCGAGAGGGGGACAAGAGACCCAGTACTTC. It yields the protein CASSARGGQETQYF.

The J gene is TRBJ2-1, the V gene TRBV27; TRBD2 is a possible D gene (6 bases). Deletions cut 3 bases from V and 7 bases from J, with 10 bases between. Germline CDR1 MNHEY, CDR2 SMNVEV (reference sequence). CDR3 length: 13 amino acids. In DNA form, the CDR3 reads TGTGCCAGCAGTTTCGGGGGAAGTAATGAGCAGTTCTTC. This encodes CASSFGGSNEQFF.

This sequence joins TRBV5-1 and TRBJ1-5; D might be TRBD1 (5 bases). Germline lookup yields CDR1 SGHRS and CDR2 YFSETQ. V gave up 4 bases and J gave up 0 bases, with 14 bases separating them. The CDR3 runs to 16 residues. CDR3 sequence (DNA): TGCGCCAGCAGCCCCGACAGTACCTTTAGCAATCAGCCCCAGCATTTT. Its translation: CASSPDSTFSNQPQHF.

The chain combines TRBV11-2 with TRBJ1-1; possibly TRBD1 for D (5 bases). CDR3 size: 17 residues. Germline CDR1 is SGHAT and CDR2 is FQNNGV. Between the trimmed V and J ends, which lost 5 bases and 1 base, there was a span of 20 bases. DNA of the CDR3: TGTGCCAGCAGCCCCCCGGCCAGGGCCGGGTGGAACACTGAAGCTTTCTTT. It encodes CASSPPARAGWNTEAFF. Filled out from reference TRBV11-2 and TRBJ1-1, the complete variable domain reads EAGVAQSPRYKIIEKRQSVAFWCNPISGHATLYWYQQILGQGPKLLIQFQNNGVVDDSQLPKDRFSAERLKGVDSTLKIQPAKLEDSAVYLCASSPPARAGWNTEAFFGQGTRLTVV.

The genes are TRBV7-3 and TRBJ2-5, with D possibly being TRBD2 (6 bases). The CDR3 length is 13 residues. Trimming took off 5 bases at V and 3 bases at J, with 10 bases between the two ends. From germline, CDR1 is SGHTA and CDR2 FQGTGA. This CDR3 reads CASSRGTEETQYF. The DNA for the CDR3 is TGTGCCAGCAGCCGGGGGACGGAAGAGACCCAGTACTTC. Complete variable domain (other parts from reference TRBV7-3 and TRBJ2-5): GAGVSQTPSNKVTEKGKYVELRCDPISGHTALYWYRQSLGQGPEFLIYFQGTGAADDSGLPNDRFFAVRPEGSVSTLKIQRTERGDSAVYLCASSRGTEETQYFGPGTRLLVL.